This T cell receptor beta chain was captured by sequencing in a study of shared clonotypes between healthy human individuals. From germline, CDR1 is MGHRA and CDR2 YSYEKL. J lost 3 bases, V lost 0 bases, and 12 bases had no gene match. The CDR3 spans 19 residues. Method: immunoSEQ multiplex PCR; TCRdb's copy keeps in-frame clones and lacks some. The table records about 2 million clones, roughly 95% of them present only once. Naive CD8 cells, CD45RO-negative and positively selected for CCR7, excluded terminally differentiated effector memory CD45RA+ cells. The healthy adult donors were HIV-negative and reported no recent acute infections or vaccinations.

The sequence derives from a man between 18 and 35 years old in good health. V gene TRBV4-1 combines with J gene TRBJ2-5; 11 bases map to TRBD2. The sample was naive CD8+ T cells sorted from blood. The CDR3 DNA reads as TGCGCCAGCAGCCAAGATGTTCGGGTTAGCGGGAGGGCTAAAGAGACCCAGTACTTC. Residues: CASSQDVRVSGRAKETQYF.